A selection of T cell receptor beta chains follows, all from one sample in a study of post-analysis software for immune sequencing data. Each CDR3 protein is one row after TCRdb ran MiXCR on the PCR reads. There are 750,000 to 950,000 distinct CDR3 sequences in the sample; around 53% occur only once, and 4.6% lies in the top ten. Sequenced material: blood. Receptors originate from a girl under 18 with multiple sclerosis. Each CDR3 is given with its conserved first and last residue. The D gene is left open where the match is weak. Clone size, where shown, is once, few, many, or a class for clones that have expanded.

J,size,D,V,CDR3,DNA
TRBJ2-5,few,TRBD2,TRBV7-9,CASSEGLAVQETQYF,TGTGCCAGCAGCGAGGGGCTAGCGGTTCAAGAGACCCAGTACTTC
TRBJ1-1,NA,NA,TRBV5-1,CASRSTVISGTEAFF,TGCGCCAGCAGATCGACAGTCATCTCGGGGACTGAAGCTTTCTTT
TRBJ2-3,NA,TRBD2,TRBV6-6,CASSYSGRARGTDTQYF,TGTGCCAGCAGTTACAGCGGGAGGGCCCGCGGCACAGATACGCAGTATTTT
TRBJ2-1,few,TRBD2,TRBV5-1,CASSFQRAGGLYNEQFF,TGCGCCAGCAGCTTCCAACGAGCGGGGGGGCTCTACAATGAGCAGTTCTTC
TRBJ2-7,NA,TRBD2,TRBV20-1,CSAQFLSGRATREQYF,TGCAGTGCTCAATTCCTTAGCGGGAGGGCAACAAGGGAGCAGTACTTC
TRBJ1-1,few,NA,TRBV6-6,CASSPAGDTEAFF,TGTGCCAGCAGTCCAGCTGGGGACACTGAAGCTTTCTTT
TRBJ1-2,few,TRBD1,TRBV27,CASSSYGQGRGYTF,TGTGCCAGCAGTTCATATGGACAGGGCCGCGGCTACACCTTC
TRBJ2-7,NA,NA,TRBV30,CAWRRASSYEQYF,TGTGCCTGGAGAAGGGCCAGCTCCTACGAGCAGTACTTC
TRBJ2-6,NA,NA,TRBV3-1,CASSRYLNSGANVLTF,TGTGCCAGCAGCCGCTATTTGAACTCTGGGGCCAACGTCCTGACTTTC
TRBJ2-1,few,NA,TRBV29-1,CSVDLGGWLAYEQFF,TGCAGCGTTGATTTGGGAGGTTGGCTGGCTTATGAGCAGTTCTTC
TRBJ2-7,NA,NA,TRBV12-3/TRBV12-4,CASSSNEGSYEQYF,TGTGCCAGCAGCTCTAATGAAGGGTCCTACGAGCAGTACTTC
TRBJ1-2,NA,NA,TRBV9,CASSDGTPAYGYTF,TGTGCCAGCAGCGATGGGACACCGGCGTATGGCTACACCTTC
TRBJ2-3,once,NA,TRBV9,CASSVVGVPTDTQYF,TGTGCCAGCAGCGTAGTTGGCGTACCCACAGATACGCAGTATTTT
TRBJ2-3,NA,NA,TRBV9,CASSARTPWSADTQYF,TGTGCCAGCAGCGCTAGGACCCCATGGAGTGCAGATACGCAGTATTTT
TRBJ1-5,few,NA,TRBV20-1,CSARGRGHNSNQPQHF,TGCAGTGCTAGAGGTCGGGGGCACAATAGCAATCAGCCCCAGCATTTT
TRBJ2-3,NA,TRBD1,TRBV6-6,CASSYSRDSSTDTQYF,TGTGCCAGCAGTTACTCGAGGGACAGCAGCACAGATACGCAGTATTTT
TRBJ2-7,NA,NA,TRBV20-1,CSAVRGFNYEQYF,TGCAGTGCTGTCAGGGGTTTCAACTACGAGCAGTACTTC
TRBJ2-1,NA,NA,TRBV4-2,CASSQNLRDTGYNEQFF,TGTGCCAGCAGCCAGAACCTCCGGGACACGGGATACAATGAGCAGTTCTTC
TRBJ2-1,NA,NA,TRBV7-9,CASSLYPGGRDEQFF,TGTGCCAGCAGCTTATATCCGGGGGGCCGGGATGAGCAGTTCTTC
TRBJ2-5,NA,NA,TRBV12-3/TRBV12-4,CASRPGRSIPQETQYF,TGTGCCAGCAGACCGGGACGGTCGATTCCCCAAGAGACCCAGTACTTC
TRBJ2-7,NA,NA,TRBV29-1,CSVMSVVEQYF,TGCAGCGTAATGAGCGTTGTGGAGCAGTACTTC
TRBJ2-5,few,NA,TRBV5-6,CASSLKTYQETQYF,TGTGCCAGCAGCTTGAAAACGTACCAAGAGACCCAGTACTTC
TRBJ2-7,NA,NA,TRBV7-2,CASSLGGSTTQYF,TGTGCCAGCAGCTTAGGAGGAAGTACTACCCAGTACTTC
TRBJ2-1,NA,NA,TRBV6-5,CASSRTGTHNEQFF,TGTGCCAGCAGCCGCACAGGCACACACAATGAGCAGTTCTTC
TRBJ2-1,NA,NA,TRBV5-1,CASSEGGGAYNEQFF,TGCGCCAGCAGCGAGGGGGGTGGAGCCTACAATGAGCAGTTCTTC
TRBJ2-5,few,TRBD1,TRBV10-3,CATGTAHSGETQYF,TGTGCCACCGGGACAGCCCACTCGGGAGAGACCCAGTACTTC
TRBJ2-3,few,NA,TRBV7-3,CASSLTQGPGDTQYF,TGTGCCAGCAGCTTAACGCAGGGCCCAGGTGATACGCAGTATTTT
TRBJ2-7,NA,TRBD2,TRBV7-6,CASSPYHTSGRTYEQYF,TGTGCCAGCAGCCCCTACCACACTAGCGGGAGGACCTACGAGCAGTACTTC
TRBJ2-3,NA,TRBD2,TRBV12-5,CASGLWGTSGGLGTQYF,TGTGCTAGTGGTTTGTGGGGGACTAGCGGGGGACTCGGTACGCAGTATTTT
TRBJ2-4,NA,NA,TRBV28,CASSPQGPTKNIQYF,TGTGCCAGCAGTCCTCAGGGCCCAACCAAAAACATTCAGTACTTC
TRBJ2-5,many,NA,TRBV5-5,CASSLTERETQYF,TGTGCCAGCAGCTTAACGGAACGTGAGACCCAGTACTTC
TRBJ2-7,NA,TRBD1,TRBV5-1,CASSLAFRDRPSYEQYF,TGCGCCAGCAGCTTGGCATTCCGGGACAGGCCTTCCTACGAGCAGTACTTC
TRBJ2-3,NA,NA,TRBV7-2,CASSLRWLGSTDTQYF,TGTGCCAGCAGCTTAAGGTGGCTAGGGAGCACAGATACGCAGTATTTT
TRBJ1-1,NA,NA,TRBV12-3/TRBV12-4,CASSSHGLGGTEAFF,TGTGCCAGCAGTTCCCATGGGTTGGGAGGCACTGAAGCTTTCTTT
TRBJ1-2,NA,NA,TRBV5-1,CASSLAEIGHGYTF,TGCGCCAGCAGCTTGGCCGAGATCGGGCATGGCTACACCTTC
TRBJ1-6,NA,NA,TRBV28,CASSPSNSPLHF,TGTGCCAGCAGTCCCTCCAATTCACCCCTCCACTTT
TRBJ2-5,few,NA,TRBV4-1,CASSRNPDRQETQYF,TGCGCCAGCAGCCGAAACCCCGACCGGCAAGAGACCCAGTACTTC
TRBJ2-1,NA,TRBD2,TRBV20-1,CSARDRTSGRYVGEQFF,TGCAGTGCTAGAGATCGCACTAGCGGGAGATATGTAGGAGAGCAGTTCTTC
TRBJ1-2,NA,TRBD1,TRBV6-5,CASTGTGQTNYGYTF,TGTGCCAGCACCGGGACAGGGCAGACTAACTATGGCTACACCTTC
TRBJ2-5,NA,TRBD2,TRBV20-1,CSASLASGRQETQYF,TGCAGTGCTAGTCTAGCTAGCGGGCGACAAGAGACCCAGTACTTC
TRBJ2-2,NA,TRBD1,TRBV5-1,CASSPVRDRQNTGELFF,TGCGCCAGCAGCCCAGTGAGGGACAGACAGAACACCGGGGAGCTGTTTTTT
TRBJ1-6,NA,NA,TRBV12-3/TRBV12-4,CASSLQPPDSALHF,TGTGCCAGCAGTTTGCAGCCGCCCGATTCGGCCCTCCACTTT
TRBJ1-4,NA,TRBD1,TRBV5-1,CASSPGTGGHVNEKLFF,TGCGCCAGCAGCCCCGGGACAGGGGGCCATGTTAATGAAAAACTGTTTTTT
TRBJ1-3,NA,NA,TRBV7-9,CASSLGTGPGNTIYF,TGTGCCAGCAGCTTAGGGACCGGGCCTGGAAACACCATATATTTT
TRBJ2-5,NA,NA,TRBV5-1,CASSFRLGQETQYF,TGCGCCAGCAGCTTCCGCCTAGGACAAGAGACCCAGTACTTC
TRBJ2-1,many,NA,TRBV6-4,CASSEQGLQNEQFF,TGTGCCAGCAGTGAACAGGGTCTACAGAATGAGCAGTTCTTC
TRBJ2-1,few,NA,TRBV12-3/TRBV12-4,CASCTYNEQFF,TGTGCCAGTTGCACCTACAATGAGCAGTTCTTC
TRBJ2-3,NA,TRBD1,TRBV7-9,CASSFDREKRSAQYF,TGTGCCAGCAGCTTTGACAGGGAGAAAAGGTCGGCGCAGTATTTT
TRBJ1-2,few,NA,TRBV5-1,CASSLHTPDYGYTF,TGCGCCAGCAGCTTACATACACCCGACTATGGCTACACCTTC
TRBJ2-7,NA,NA,TRBV5-4,CAAQGFSSYEQYF,TGTGCCGCACAGGGTTTCAGCTCCTACGAGCAGTACTTC
TRBJ2-5,NA,NA,TRBV5-1,CASSLLQGPRTQYF,TGCGCCAGCAGCTTGTTACAGGGACCCAGGACCCAGTACTTC